The clone carrying this TCR beta chain was counted at least ten times. This specimen comes from a study of T-cell reconstitution after alpha-beta-depleted transplantation in children. For TCRbeta, the library was prepared with unique molecular identifiers. Via MiXCR, TCRdb re-called the PCR reads, giving one row per CDR3 protein. The table records tens of thousands of distinct CDR3 sequences, about 9% of them present only once. V lost 0 bases and J 2 bases, leaving 15 bases between the germline ends. The length of the CDR3 is 16 residues. Looked up from germline, CDR1 is SGHRS and CDR2 is YFSETQ. Specimen: PBMCs, mostly from graft donor cells, collected 60 days after TCRalphabeta/CD19-depleted stem cell transplant. The V gene is TRBV5-1, the J gene TRBJ2-7; the D gene could be TRBD1 or TRBD2 (5 bases each). The source of this sequence is a male patient aged 2 to 9 who had a stem cell transplant for chronic granulomatous disease, so the T cells may come from the graft donor. The CDR3 nucleotides are TGCGCCAGCAGCTTGGGAACCGGGACCCGACCCTACGAGCAGTACTTC. The encoded protein is CASSLGTGTRPYEQYF.